A single sample is the source of the 17 T cell receptor beta chains below, sequenced in a study of blood T cell repertoires in COVID-19. The data were produced by immunoSEQ multiplex PCR, yet TCRdb's version contains in-frame clones alone and is incomplete. The profile shows under 150,000 clones, roughly 84% of them singletons. The sequencing input was PBMCs or T cells enriched from blood (not recorded which). These receptors were taken from a man between 45 and 60 years old in a cohort exposed to, infected with or recovered from COVID-19 (not recorded which).

The J gene is TRBJ2-3, the V gene TRBV19, with 10 bases identical to TRBD2. Germline V gene sequence: CDR1 LNHDA, CDR2 SQIVND (reference sequence). V gave up 2 bases and J gave up 4 bases; unmatched junction bases: 3. The CDR3 runs to 15 residues. The CDR3 DNA follows: TGTGCCAGTAGTATACTAGCGGGAGTGGCAGATACGCAGTATTTT. Its protein is CASSILAGVADTQYF.

This rearrangement joins TRBV5-4 to TRBJ1-6; D may be TRBD1 (6 bases). The germline V and J ends were trimmed by 4 bases and 8 bases, with 25 bases remaining between them. Germline CDR1 reads SGHNT; CDR2 reads YYREEE (reference sequence). CDR3 length: 18 residues. CDR3 sequence: CASSQGQSYPSLDSPLHF. CDR3 coding DNA: TGTGCCAGCAGCCAAGGACAGTCCTACCCGTCTTTGGATTCACCCCTCCACTTT.

This chain links TRBV18 with TRBJ2-1, with 9 bases identical to TRBD1. From germline, CDR1 is KGHSH and CDR2 LQKENI. The CDR3 is 15 residues long. V lost 3 bases, J lost 7 bases, and 7 bases stayed unmatched. This CDR3 is CASSPGQGTGNEQFF. DNA for the CDR3: TGTGCCAGCTCACCTGGACAGGGGACGGGGAATGAGCAGTTCTTC.

The rearrangement links TRBV24-1 to TRBJ2-2; 9 bases fit TRBD2. J lost 0 bases, V lost 8 bases, and 6 bases had no gene match. This CDR3 region has 16 residues. From germline, CDR1 is KGHDR and CDR2 SFDVKD. CDR3 region: CATIAGALSNTGELFF. CDR3 nucleotide sequence: TGTGCCACCATAGCGGGAGCTTTATCGAACACCGGGGAGCTGTTTTTT.

This chain links TRBV11-2 with TRBJ2-5; the match to TRBD2 covers 7 bases. There are 15 residues in the CDR3. The germline gives CDR1 SGHAT, CDR2 FQNNGV. Losses at the gene ends were 5 bases for V and 1 base for J; bases not matched to a gene: 7. The CDR3 spells CASSHRAGSQETQYF. CDR3 nucleotide sequence: TGTGCCAGCAGCCACCGAGCGGGGAGCCAAGAGACCCAGTACTTC.

The chain uses TRBV27 and TRBJ2-2; maybe TRBD1 (5 bases). CDR1 and CDR2 from the germline V gene are MNHEY and SMNVEV (reference sequence). The CDR3 length is 15 residues. V lost 3 bases to trimming and J lost 2 bases, with 10 bases between them. CDR3 loop: CASSFVGANTGELFF. The CDR3 DNA reads as TGTGCCAGCAGTTTCGTAGGGGCTAACACCGGGGAGCTGTTTTTT.

This chain connects TRBV30 to TRBJ1-1; D is uncertain. The CDR3 extends over 12 amino acids. Germline-derived CDR1 and CDR2 are GTSNPN and SVGIG (reference sequence). Trimming left V 7 bases short and J 1 base short, with 10 bases between. Written as DNA, the CDR3 is TGTGCCTCGAATCGGGGGAACACTGAAGCTTTCTTT. The encoded protein is CASNRGNTEAFF.

In this sample, this clone turned up a few times. V usage is TRBV11-2 and J usage is TRBJ1-1, with a tentative D call TRBD1 (6 bases). Deletions cut 4 bases from V and 3 bases from J, with 15 bases between. CDR3 length: 15 amino acids. Per germline, CDR1 SGHAT and CDR2 FQNNGV. The CDR3 region is CASSSRTGWDTEAFF. CDR3 DNA: TGTGCCAGCAGCTCGCGAACAGGGTGGGACACTGAAGCTTTCTTT.

CDR3 residues: CASQQGSSYNSPLHF. The CDR3 DNA follows: TGTGCCAGTCAACAGGGCAGCTCCTATAATTCACCCCTCCACTTT. V is TRBV19 and J is TRBJ1-6; tentative D call: TRBD1 (6 bases). The germline V and J ends were trimmed by 8 bases and 0 bases, with 11 bases remaining between them. Germline values: CDR1 LNHDA, CDR2 SQIVND (reference sequence). CDR3 length: 15 residues.

The J gene is TRBJ2-1, the V gene TRBV19; unclear D gene. The V end lost 9 bases, the J end lost 0 bases, and 15 bases lay between the germline ends. Germline assignment: CDR1 LNHDA and CDR2 SQIVND (reference sequence). This CDR3 spans 15 amino acids. The CDR3 region is CASVGLSSSYNEQFF. CDR3 nucleotide sequence: TGTGCCAGCGTTGGGCTGTCCAGCTCCTACAATGAGCAGTTCTTC.

This clone has just a few counts. This chain links TRBV19 with TRBJ1-2; D is uncertain. This CDR3 is 14 amino acids long. The V and J ends lost 9 bases and 4 bases respectively, with 18 bases between them. CDR1 LNHDA and CDR2 SQIVND come from the germline V gene (reference sequence). CDR3 protein: CASCAQVSTYGYTF. CDR3 nucleotides: TGTGCCAGCTGTGCCCAGGTCAGCACCTATGGCTACACCTTC.

This clone was seen a handful of times. The chain couples TRBV7-6 to TRBJ2-7; TRBD2 might be the D (7 bases). Per the germline V gene, CDR1 is SGHVS and CDR2 is FNYEAQ. The CDR3 is 14 residues long. Trimming shortened V by 5 bases and J by 5 bases, and 16 bases separated the two germline ends. The CDR3 nucleotides are TGTGCCAGCAGCCTCTGGACCGGGGGGCACGAGCAGTACTTC. This encodes CASSLWTGGHEQYF.

The chain uses TRBV11-2 and TRBJ2-3; D may be TRBD2 (6 bases). Between the trimmed V and J ends, which lost 3 bases and 8 bases, there was a span of 15 bases. CDR1 and CDR2 (germline): SGHAT, FQNNGV. The CDR3 sequence is 14 residues long. This CDR3 is CASSLARLEGTQYF. CDR3 nucleotides: TGTGCCAGCAGCTTGGCCAGACTAGAGGGTACGCAGTATTTT.

This chain connects TRBV6-5 to TRBJ1-6, with D perhaps matching TRBD1 (6 bases). CDR3 length equals 15 residues. Per the germline V gene, CDR1 is MNHEY and CDR2 is SVGAGI. V was trimmed by 4 bases and J by 7 bases, leaving 14 bases between them. As DNA, the CDR3 is TGTGCCAGCAGTTCCCCACAGGGTTCGAATTCACCCCTCCACTTT. Translating it yields CASSSPQGSNSPLHF.

For the CDR3, the DNA is TGTGCCAGCAGCTATTCCACAGGTAACTCTGGGGCCAACGTCCTGACTTTC. Translated: CASSYSTGNSGANVLTF. The chain recombines TRBV21-1 with TRBJ2-6; TRBD1 is taken as the D call from the table, unchecked against the DNA. TRBV21-1 is listed as a pseudogene. The CDR3 consists of 17 residues.

The sample holds one count of this clone. The chain combines TRBV4-1 with TRBJ2-7; TRBD2 agrees at 7 bases. This CDR3 is built from 16 residues. Trimming cost V 3 bases and J 3 bases; bases outside gene matches: 11. The V gene's germline CDR1 is MGHRA and CDR2 YSYEKL. CDR3 residues: CASSHQEVAGLYEQYF. The DNA of the CDR3 is TGCGCCAGCAGCCATCAGGAGGTAGCGGGTCTCTACGAGCAGTACTTC.

This chain uses TRBV7-9 with TRBJ2-3, with D tentatively TRBD2 (7 bases). The length of the CDR3 is 18 residues. Trimming removed 1 base at V and 4 bases at J, with 21 bases between. CDR1 and CDR2 from the germline V gene are SEHNR and FQNEAQ (reference sequence). CDR3: CASSLVFGYRGAADTQYF. The CDR3 nucleotides are TGTGCCAGCAGCTTAGTTTTCGGGTATCGGGGGGCAGCAGATACGCAGTATTTT.